This T cell receptor (beta chain) was captured by sequencing in a study of cytomegalovirus exposure and HLA in healthy donors. Points from the study as a whole: Analyzed later, most CMV-associated TCR beta chains appeared HLA-restricted. Among immune exposure information, only CMV serostatus was available. Earlier analysis looked at TCR beta V segments, and most were productive about 90% or about 30% of the time.

Amplification used 60 Vbeta primers and 13 Jbeta primers. Clones were read by immunoSEQ multiplex PCR, and TCRdb kept only the in-frame ones, dropping some. Of roughly 190,000 clones detected, approximately 80% appear once; the ten largest clones hold less than 2%. The germline V gene encodes CDR1 SGHVS and CDR2 FNYEAQ. V was clipped by 1 base and J by 2 bases, with 20 bases between them. CDR3 length: 18 amino acids. With respect to this clone: Its antigen is unidentified.

The TCR originated in a woman aged 18 to 35 in good health and CMV-seronegative. The specimen sequenced was PBMCs. The V and J genes are TRBV7-6 and TRBJ2-5, with TRBD2 as a possible D gene (5 bases). The CDR3 bases are TGTGCCAGCAGCTTAGTTCCTTTGAGACGAGCGGATCAAGAGACCCAGTACTTC. It specifies CASSLVPLRRADQETQYF.